The source of this T cell receptor beta chain is a study of beta chain features in type 1 diabetes. About this clone: What it binds is unknown.

Germline CDR1 and CDR2: SGHNT and YYREEE (reference sequence). The V and J ends lost 4 bases and 5 bases, in that order; junction bases with no gene match: 7. The CDR3 sequence is 15 residues long. Sorting based on CD45RO/CCR7/CD25/CD127/CD95/CD27 separated CD4+ naive, central memory, regulatory and stem cell-like memory cells. Over 95% purity was reached by all sorted populations. The investigators reverse transcribed all of the isolated RNA, so they sequenced expressed TCRB transcripts. Clones were read by immunoSEQ multiplex PCR, and TCRdb kept only the in-frame ones, dropping some. The sample has about 13,000 clones, about 49% seen once. Findings and limits, study-wide: Shortening that was moderate but significant affected the TCRB CDR3s of Type 1 diabetes patients in all four CD4+ subsets.

This clonotype was sampled from a man younger than 30 in good health. This chain links TRBV5-4 with TRBJ2-7; 12 bases are a match to TRBD1. The sample comprised stem cell memory CD4+ T cells from blood. This CDR3 reads CASSEGTGGMNEQYF. The DNA of the CDR3 is TGTGCCAGCAGCGAAGGGACAGGGGGCATGAACGAGCAGTACTTC.